The rows below give T cell receptor beta chains drawn from one sample of a study of blood T cell repertoires in COVID-19. Measured with immunoSEQ multiplex PCR; TCRdb has only the in-frame clones, and not every one. The data hold tens of thousands of clones, with about nine tenths observed a single time. Material: peripheral blood. These receptors all come from a human donor with active COVID-19. The donor label of this sample is uncertain. CDR3s include the opening cysteine and the closing phenylalanine or tryptophan. The D gene is left open where the match is weak.

>.|TRBV6-5
CATPAYEQYF
>.|TRBV19
CASSIIGQRTDGYTF
>TRBD1|TRBV7-2
CASSLATGGKTQYF
>.|TRBV7-6
CASSLGQGRTDTQYF
>TRBD2|TRBV11-3
CASSPTSGGLAATQYF
>.|TRBV10-3
CAISENSQETQYF
>TRBD2|TRBV4-2
CASSRGTSGGARDTQYF
>TRBD1|TRBV19
CASSQDRAYGYTF
>TRBD1|TRBV3-1/TRBV3-2
CASSQVRTGAQHF
>.|TRBV7-2
CASSFLPVNEKLFF
>.|TRBV18
CASSTSLAYNEQFF
>.|TRBV18
CASALSTGELFF
>.|TRBV4-1
CASSQEQQVARDEKLFF
>.|TRBV6-5
CASTPGGSNYGYTF
>.|TRBV24-1
CATSAGDTQYF
>TRBD2|TRBV9
CASSARWGGNTGELFF
>.|TRBV6-5
CASSPASSYEQYF
>TRBD2|TRBV6-6
CASSYRRGGRETQYF
>TRBD1|TRBV5-4
CASSLETTGIHNEQFF
>.|TRBV5-5
CASSLPLGNTIYF
>TRBD1|TRBV6-5
CASRRQGSAEAFF
>TRBD1|TRBV29-1
CSAHNRDRGPGELFF
>TRBD1|TRBV23-1
CASSPDRDRVETQYF
>.|TRBV4-3
CASSQDVSPDSRYGYTF
>TRBD1|TRBV2
CASRGTGGAETEAFF
>TRBD1|TRBV5-4
CASSPGTGLTQPQHF
>.|TRBV5-4
CASSLETQNNEQFF
>TRBD1|TRBV6-2/TRBV6-3
CASSYSIHLQGSSYEQYF
>TRBD2|TRBV7-3
CASSPRGGSLSYNEQFF
>.|TRBV7-2
CASSVGGTTRNEQFF
>.|TRBV19
CASTPGPTGELFF
>.|TRBV7-9
CASSRRDRGSGSGELFF
>.|TRBV19
CASSGQSYGYTF
>TRBD1|TRBV6-5
CASSSRQGARTEAFF
>.|TRBV9
CASSVGAGARTDTQYF
>.|TRBV7-8
CASSLERGWDTEAFF
>TRBD1|TRBV6-2/TRBV6-3
CASSPRGQGATEQYF
>.|TRBV7-2
CASSKQGSSYNEQFF
>.|TRBV7-8
CASRPRFLNTEAFF
>.|TRBV2
CASSESWASEQFF
>.|TRBV28
CASSLAGSRETQYF
>.|TRBV5-1
CASSLGLVVFWF
>.|TRBV4-3
CASSQALNSPLHF
>.|TRBV27
CASSPGQFPSTEAFF
>TRBD1|TRBV19
CASRDLGQGNEKLFF
>TRBD1|TRBV9
CASSVNAFNRGQETQYF
>.|TRBV3-1/TRBV3-2
CASSGGEKLFF
>TRBD1|TRBV7-2
CASSERQGTYEQYF
>TRBD1|TRBV6-5
CASSRWRQGSEQYF
>.|TRBV24-1
CATSDSGVYEQYF
>.|TRBV11-2
CASSLVVGGYEQYF
>.|TRBV6-2/TRBV6-3
CASSYSSGGPGTDTQYF